Each of the 4 T cell receptor beta chains below was sequenced from the same sample in a study of CD8 T cells in ankylosing spondylitis. TCRdb re-called the 5' RACE reads through MiXCR, storing one row per CDR3 protein. Here the sample spans roughly 190,000 distinct CDR3 sequences, 9.5% to 15% being singletons. The sample comprised blood, either unsorted or a sorted T cell fraction (not recorded which). Source of these receptors: a male donor with ankylosing spondylitis or in good health (not recorded which).

V and J are TRBV5-1 and TRBJ1-2; 9 bases line up with TRBD1. Germline CDR1 and CDR2: SGHRS and YFSETQ. V was pared by 7 bases and J by 0 bases, with 7 bases of the junction left unmatched. CDR3 size: 15 residues. CDR3 DNA: TGCGCCAGCGCGGGACAGGGACTCACTAACTATGGCTACACCTTC. Translated: CASAGQGLTNYGYTF.

There are a few counts of this clonotype. The CDR3 region is CASSSGTSGGETQYF. The CDR3 DNA reads TGTGCCAGCAGTTCGGGGACTAGCGGGGGGGAGACCCAGTACTTC. The V and J genes are TRBV5-5 and TRBJ2-5, with TRBD2 identical over 15 bases. Germline trimming cut 5 bases from V and 5 bases from J; bases unmatched to any gene: 4. CDR3 length: 15 amino acids. Germline V gives CDR1 SGHKS, CDR2 YYEKEE (reference sequence).

This clonotype was found many times. The rearrangement links TRBV4-1 to TRBJ1-6, with unresolved D. CDR1 MGHRA and CDR2 YSYEKL come from the germline V gene. The CDR3 sequence is 15 residues long. With 4 bases removed from V and 10 bases from J, the gap between germline ends came to 17 bases. The DNA of the CDR3 is TGCGCCAGCAGCCGTACTTGGACTAGCTCATCACCCCTCCACTTT. It codes for CASSRTWTSSSPLHF.

This clonotype was detected only a few times. The J gene is TRBJ2-1, the V gene TRBV7-9, with D unclear. The V and J ends lost 4 bases and 6 bases respectively, with 7 bases between them. From germline, CDR1 is SEHNR and CDR2 FQNEAQ (reference sequence). The CDR3 is made up of 12 amino acids. CDR3 bases: TGTGCCAGCAGCTATCCAGCCAATGAGCAGTTCTTC. Protein product: CASSYPANEQFF. The whole variable domain, filled in from reference TRBV7-9 and TRBJ2-1, reads DTGVSQNPRHKITKRGQNVTFRCDPISEHNRLYWYRQTLGQGPEFLTYFQNEAQLEKSRLLSDRFSAERPKGSFSTLEIQRTEQGDSAMYLCASSYPANEQFFGPGTRLTVL.